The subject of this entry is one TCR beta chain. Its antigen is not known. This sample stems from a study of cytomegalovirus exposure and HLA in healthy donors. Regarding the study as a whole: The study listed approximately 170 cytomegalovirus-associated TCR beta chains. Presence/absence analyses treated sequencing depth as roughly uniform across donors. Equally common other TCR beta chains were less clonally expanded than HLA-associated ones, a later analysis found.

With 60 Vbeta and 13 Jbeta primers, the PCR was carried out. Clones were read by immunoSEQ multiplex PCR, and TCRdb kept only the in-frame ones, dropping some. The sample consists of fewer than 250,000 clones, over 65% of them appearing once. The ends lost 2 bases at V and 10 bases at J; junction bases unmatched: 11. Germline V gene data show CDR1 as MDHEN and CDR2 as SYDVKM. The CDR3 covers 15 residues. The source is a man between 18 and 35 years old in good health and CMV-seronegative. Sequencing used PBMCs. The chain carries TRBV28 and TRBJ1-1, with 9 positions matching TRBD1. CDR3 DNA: TGTGCCAGCAGTTTAGGGAGGGACAGGGTAATAGCAGCTTTCTTT. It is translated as CASSLGRDRVIAAFF. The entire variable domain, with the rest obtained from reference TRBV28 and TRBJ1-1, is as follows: DVKVTQSSRYLVKRTGEKVFLECVQDMDHENMFWYRQDPGLGLRLIYFSYDVKMKEKGDIPEGYSVSREKKERFSLILESASTNQTSMYLCASSLGRDRVIAAFFGQGTRLTVV.